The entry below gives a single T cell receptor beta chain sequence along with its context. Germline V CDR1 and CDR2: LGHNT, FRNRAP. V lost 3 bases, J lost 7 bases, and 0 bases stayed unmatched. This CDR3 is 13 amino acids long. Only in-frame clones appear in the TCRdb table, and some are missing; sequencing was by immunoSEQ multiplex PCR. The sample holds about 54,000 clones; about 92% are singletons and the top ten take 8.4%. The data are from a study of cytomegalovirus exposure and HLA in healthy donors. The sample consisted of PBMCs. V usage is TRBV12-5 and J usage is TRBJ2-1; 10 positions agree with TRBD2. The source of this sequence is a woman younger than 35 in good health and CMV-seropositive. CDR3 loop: CASGLAGGNEQFF. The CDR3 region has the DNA TGTGCTAGTGGTTTAGCGGGGGGGAATGAGCAGTTCTTC.